This T cell receptor (beta chain) comes out of a study of OX40 agonist ivuxolimab in advanced cancers. Overall study context: Patients were infused with ivuxolimab every 2 weeks at 0.01 to 10 mg/kg.

This table comes from immunoSEQ multiplex PCR, and its TCRdb copy is limited to in-frame clones, with some not included. The sample contains tens of thousands of clones, approximately 90% of which appear only once. The sample holds a few counts of this clone. The receptor was isolated from an adult with an advanced solid tumor such as melanoma, head and neck, liver or kidney cancer. The sequenced sample was CD4+ or CD8+ T cells sorted from blood, obtained in a trial of the OX40 agonist ivuxolimab.

CDR3 in DNA: TGTGCCAGTAGTATAGAAGTAGGCCCAAGGGGCTACACCTTC. As protein: CASSIEVGPRGYTF. The chain combines TRBV19 with TRBJ1-2; D is ambiguous. V lost 0 bases to trimming and J lost 8 bases, with 13 bases between them. The CDR3 is 14 amino acids. Germline loops: CDR1 LNHDA, CDR2 SQIVND (reference sequence).